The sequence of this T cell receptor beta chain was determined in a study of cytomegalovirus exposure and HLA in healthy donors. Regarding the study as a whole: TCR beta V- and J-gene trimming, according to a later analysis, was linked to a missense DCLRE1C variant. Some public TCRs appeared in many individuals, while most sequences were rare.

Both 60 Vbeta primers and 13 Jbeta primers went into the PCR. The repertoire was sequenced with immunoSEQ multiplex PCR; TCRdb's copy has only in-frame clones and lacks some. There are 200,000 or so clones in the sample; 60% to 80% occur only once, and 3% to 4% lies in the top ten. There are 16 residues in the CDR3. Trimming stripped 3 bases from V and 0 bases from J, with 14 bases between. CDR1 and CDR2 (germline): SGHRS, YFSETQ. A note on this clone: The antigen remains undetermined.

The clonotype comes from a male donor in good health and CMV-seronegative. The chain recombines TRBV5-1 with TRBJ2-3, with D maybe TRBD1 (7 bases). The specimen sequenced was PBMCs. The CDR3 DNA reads TGCGCCAGCAGCTGGAGGGACAGTTCTAGCACAGATACGCAGTATTTT. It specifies CASSWRDSSSTDTQYF.